These T cell receptor beta chains were read from a single sample in a study of low-dose radiotherapy and immunotherapy resistance in tumors. TCRdb re-called the reads through MiXCR, storing one row per CDR3 protein. The sample shows roughly 56,000 distinct CDR3 sequences, about a quarter of them seen only once. The material sequenced was PBMCs, taken after low-dose radiotherapy plus immunotherapy. Receptor source: a male donor with prostate cancer. Each CDR3 is given with its conserved first and last residue. The D gene is left open where the match is weak. Clone size is given for some rows only: seen once, a few or many times, or a class if the clone is expanded.

j_gene	abundance	v_gene	d_gene	CDR3nt	CDR3aa
TRBJ1-4	many	TRBV19	-	TGTGCCAGTAGTAACTGGGGGACTGCAACTAATGAAAAACTGTTTTTT	CASSNWGTATNEKLFF
TRBJ2-1	few	TRBV24-1	-	TGTGCCACCAGCTCTCGTTCAGGTCCAACCTACAATGAGCAGTTCTTC	CATSSRSGPTYNEQFF
TRBJ2-3	-	TRBV6-1	TRBD2	TGTGCCAGCAACCCTTTAGCGGGAAGCACAGATACGCAGTATTTT	CASNPLAGSTDTQYF
TRBJ1-1	many	TRBV6-2/TRBV6-3	-	TGTGCCACCTCAATACGGACCCCGGACACTGAAGCTTTCTTT	CATSIRTPDTEAFF
TRBJ2-7	many	TRBV6-1	-	TGTGCCAGCAGTGCCGGGGTCGCATACGAGCAGTACTTC	CASSAGVAYEQYF
TRBJ2-5	many	TRBV20-1	TRBD1	TGCAGTGCTCTAGGGACAGGGTACCGCCAAGAGACCCAGTACTTC	CSALGTGYRQETQYF
TRBJ2-1	many	TRBV7-9	-	TGTGCCAGCAGCCCACCTGATTACAATGAGCAGTTCTTC	CASSPPDYNEQFF
TRBJ1-3	many	TRBV28	-	TGTGCCAGCAGTTTAGGCAGTTCTCACTCTGGAAACACCATATATTTT	CASSLGSSHSGNTIYF
TRBJ2-7	-	TRBV26	-	TGTGCCGGGGCCCGGACAGGATTCTACGAGCAGTACTTC	CAGARTGFYEQYF
TRBJ1-5	many	TRBV5-1	-	TGCGCCAGCAGCTTGGAGGGGTCTAATCAGCCCCAGCATTTT	CASSLEGSNQPQHF
TRBJ2-2	many	TRBV7-8	TRBD2	TGTGCCAGCTCCTCGGGGGGGCGACCGGCCGGGGAGCTGTTTTTT	CASSSGGRPAGELFF
TRBJ2-2	many	TRBV4-3	-	TGCGCCAGCAGCCAAGATAGGCCGAACACCGGGGAGCTGTTTTTT	CASSQDRPNTGELFF
TRBJ2-6	many	TRBV7-9	-	TGTGCCAGCAGCAGTCGACAGAGAGAAAACTCTGGGGCCAACGTCCTGACTTTC	CASSSRQRENSGANVLTF
TRBJ2-7	many	TRBV4-2	TRBD2	TGTGCCAGCAGCCCTACCGGGACTAGCGGGGGGGTTCAGTACTTC	CASSPTGTSGGVQYF
TRBJ1-2	many	TRBV6-2/TRBV6-3	-	TGTGCCAGCAGACCAAACAGGGTGGATGGCTACACCTTC	CASRPNRVDGYTF
TRBJ2-7	many	TRBV30	-	TGTGCCTGGAGTGGAAGGATATCCTACGAGCAGTACTTC	CAWSGRISYEQYF
TRBJ2-2	-	TRBV29-1	-	-	CSVDPGGTGELFFF
TRBJ1-1	many	TRBV12-3/TRBV12-4	-	TGTGCCAGCAGTTTAGAACGAGTGGCTTTCTTT	CASSLERVAFF
TRBJ2-1	many	TRBV25-1	-	TGTGCCAGCAGTCCTGACTCTTACAATGAGCAGTTCTTC	CASSPDSYNEQFF
TRBJ2-7	many	TRBV24-1	TRBD1	TGTGCCACCAGTGACGTCGGACAGGTGGAGCAGTACTTC	CATSDVGQVEQYF
TRBJ2-7	many	TRBV18	-	TGTGCCAGCTCCCCGGGACCCAACTACGAGCAGTACTTC	CASSPGPNYEQYF
TRBJ2-2	many	TRBV5-5	TRBD2	TGTGCCAGCAGCCAGACTAGCGGGGGGGCGACCGGGGAGCTGTTTTTT	CASSQTSGGATGELFF
TRBJ2-5	-	TRBV5-6	TRBD2	TGTGCCAGCACCCGATCGTATTGGACTAGCGGGGGGGCCTCGCGAGAGACCCAGTACTTC	CASTRSYWTSGGASRETQYF
TRBJ2-3	many	TRBV5-5	-	TGTGCCAGCAGCACAAGTTGGTCAGATACGCAGTATTTT	CASSTSWSDTQYF
TRBJ2-1	many	TRBV4-1	TRBD2	TGCGCCAGCAGCTCGGGGGGTAGCGGGATTTCTAGCTACAATGAGCAGTTCTTC	CASSSGGSGISSYNEQFF
TRBJ2-7	-	TRBV30	-	TGTGCCTTCCGGGACTCTACCTACGAGCAGTACTTC	CAFRDSTYEQYF
TRBJ2-1	-	TRBV4-1	TRBD2	TGCGCCAGCAGCAAAGGGGCTAGCGGGGGGAATGAGCAGTTCTTC	CASSKGASGGNEQFF
TRBJ2-1	few	TRBV29-1	TRBD1	TGCAGCGTTGAAGACCCCAGGGACAGTGAATTCTACAATGAGCAGTTCTTC	CSVEDPRDSEFYNEQFF
TRBJ2-4	-	TRBV2	-	TGTGCCAGCAGCACCGACAGAATCATAAGAACATTTCAGTACTTC	CASSTDRIIRTFQYF
TRBJ2-1	many	TRBV5-1	TRBD2	TGCGCCAGCAGCTTGGTTCTAGCGGGAAACAATGAGCAGTTCTTC	CASSLVLAGNNEQFF
TRBJ2-7	many	TRBV5-1	TRBD1	TGCGCCAGCAGCGGGGGGACAGGGATCGAGCAGTACTTC	CASSGGTGIEQYF
TRBJ1-5	few	TRBV6-5	-	TGTGCCAGCAGACAAAACAGGGAAACTCAGCCCCAGCATTTT	CASRQNRETQPQHF
TRBJ2-1	many	TRBV29-1	TRBD1	TGCAGCGTTGGACAGGGGCACAATGAGCAGTTCTTC	CSVGQGHNEQFF
TRBJ2-7	many	TRBV20-1	TRBD1	TGCAGTGCAGAGGACAGGACCGCGACCTACGAGCAGTACTTC	CSAEDRTATYEQYF
TRBJ2-1	many	TRBV29-1	-	TGCAGCGTTGAGGAGGGGGCGGGAGGAGGTAGTAATGAGCAGTTCTTC	CSVEEGAGGGSNEQFF
TRBJ2-7	many	TRBV11-2	TRBD2	TGTGCCAGCAGCTATCCGGGACTAGCCTACGAGCAGTACTTC	CASSYPGLAYEQYF
TRBJ2-7	medium-sized	TRBV27	-	TGTGCCAGCAGTTTCACGGTCGCAGCCGAGCAGTACTTC	CASSFTVAAEQYF
TRBJ2-3	many	TRBV5-8	-	TGTGCCAGCAGCTGGCGAAGCGGCCCTGGCACAGATACGCAGTATTTT	CASSWRSGPGTDTQYF